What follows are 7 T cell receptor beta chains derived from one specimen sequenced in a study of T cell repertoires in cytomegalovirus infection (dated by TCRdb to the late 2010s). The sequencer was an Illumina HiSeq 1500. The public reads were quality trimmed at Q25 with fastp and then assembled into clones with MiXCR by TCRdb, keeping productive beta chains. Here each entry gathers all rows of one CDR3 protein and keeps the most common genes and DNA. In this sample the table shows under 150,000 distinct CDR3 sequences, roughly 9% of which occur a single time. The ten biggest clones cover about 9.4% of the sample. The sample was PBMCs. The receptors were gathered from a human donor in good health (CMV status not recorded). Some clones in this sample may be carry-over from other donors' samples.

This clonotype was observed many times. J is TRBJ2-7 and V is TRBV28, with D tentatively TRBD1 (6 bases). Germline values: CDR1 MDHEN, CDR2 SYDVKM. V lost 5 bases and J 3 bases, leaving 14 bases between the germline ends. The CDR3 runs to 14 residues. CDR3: CASSQTGWFYEQYF. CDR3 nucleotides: TGTGCCAGCAGTCAAACAGGGTGGTTCTACGAGCAGTACTTC.

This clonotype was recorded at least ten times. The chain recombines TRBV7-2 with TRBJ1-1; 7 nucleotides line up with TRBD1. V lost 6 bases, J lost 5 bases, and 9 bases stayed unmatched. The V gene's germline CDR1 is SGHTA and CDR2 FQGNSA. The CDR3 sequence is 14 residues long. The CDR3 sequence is CASSSSGGQTEAFF. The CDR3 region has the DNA TGTGCCAGCAGTTCCTCAGGGGGACAAACTGAAGCTTTCTTT.

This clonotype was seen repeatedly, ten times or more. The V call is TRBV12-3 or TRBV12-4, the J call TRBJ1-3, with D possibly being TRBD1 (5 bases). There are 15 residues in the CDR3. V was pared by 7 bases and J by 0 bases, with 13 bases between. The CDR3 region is CASNRKGNSGNTIYF. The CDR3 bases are TGTGCCAGCAACAGGAAAGGGAACTCTGGAAACACCATATATTTT.

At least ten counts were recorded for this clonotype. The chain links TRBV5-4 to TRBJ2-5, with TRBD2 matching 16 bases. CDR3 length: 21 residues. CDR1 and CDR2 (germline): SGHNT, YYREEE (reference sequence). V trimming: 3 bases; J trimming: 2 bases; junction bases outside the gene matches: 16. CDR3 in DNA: TGTGCCAGCAGCTCCCCTCTACCGGGACTAGCGGGGGGGAGGGGGCAAGAGACCCAGTACTTC. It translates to CASSSPLPGLAGGRGQETQYF.

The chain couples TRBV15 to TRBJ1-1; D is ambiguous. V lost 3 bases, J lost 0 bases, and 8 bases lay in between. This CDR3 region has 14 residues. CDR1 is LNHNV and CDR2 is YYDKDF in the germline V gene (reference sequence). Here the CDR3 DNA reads TGTGCCACCAGCAGGGTAGAGTTGAACACTGAAGCTTTCTTT. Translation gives CATSRVELNTEAFF.

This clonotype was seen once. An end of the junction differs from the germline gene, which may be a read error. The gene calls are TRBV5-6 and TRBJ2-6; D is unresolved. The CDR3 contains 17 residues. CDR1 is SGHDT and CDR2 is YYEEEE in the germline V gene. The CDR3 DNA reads TGTGCCAGCAACTTGGATGCTTTCACCTCTGGGGCCAACGTCCTGACTTTC. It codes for CASNLDAFTSGANVLTF.

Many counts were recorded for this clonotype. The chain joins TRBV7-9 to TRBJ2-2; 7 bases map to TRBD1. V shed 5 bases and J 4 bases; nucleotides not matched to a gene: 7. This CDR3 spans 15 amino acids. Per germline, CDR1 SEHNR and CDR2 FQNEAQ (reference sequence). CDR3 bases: TGTGCCAGCAGCCCGTGGGACAGCGGCACCGGGGAGCTGTTTTTT. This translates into CASSPWDSGTGELFF.